The 7 T cell receptor beta chains in this list originate from one sample, sequenced in a study of cytomegalovirus exposure and HLA in healthy donors. PCR employed 60 Vbeta and 13 Jbeta primers. Profiling relied on immunoSEQ multiplex PCR, and the TCRdb table lists in-frame clones only, not all of them. The sample holds about 120,000 clones, less than 10% seen once. The specimen sequenced was PBMCs. Every receptor here comes from a woman in her thirties or forties in good health and CMV-seropositive.

The V and J genes are TRBV19 and TRBJ2-6; 8 bases are a match to TRBD1. The V gene end was trimmed by 5 bases and the J gene end by 4 bases; junction bases not matched to a gene: 4. In germline, CDR1 is LNHDA, CDR2 SQIVND (reference sequence). The CDR3 runs to 15 residues. The DNA for the CDR3 is TGTGCCAGTAGTGAACAGGGGGTGGGGGCCAACGTCCTGACTTTC. It codes for CASSEQGVGANVLTF. The full variable domain, rest sourced from reference TRBV19 and TRBJ2-6, is DGGITQSPKYLFRKEGQNVTLSCEQNLNHDAMYWYRQDPGQGLRLIYYSQIVNDFQKGDIAEGYSVSREKKESFPLTVTSAQKNPTAFYLCASSEQGVGANVLTFGAGSRLTVL.

This clone was seen only a few times. CDR3 nucleotides: TGTGCCAGCAGTCCTGGGACTAGCGGATCCGAGCAGTACTTC. It yields the protein CASSPGTSGSEQYF. V gene TRBV6-1 combines with J gene TRBJ2-7; TRBD2 matches 11 bases. The CDR3 extends over 14 amino acids. The germline CDR1 and CDR2 sequences are MNHNS and SASEGT. V was pared by 5 bases and J by 6 bases, with 6 bases of the junction left unmatched.

This clone was recorded a few times. J is TRBJ1-4 and V is TRBV2, with 7 bases lining up with TRBD1. The germline V gene has CDR1 SNHLY and CDR2 FYNNEI. J gave up 7 bases and V 6 bases, and 8 bases lay outside the gene matches. There are 14 residues in the CDR3. The CDR3 DNA reads TGTGCCAGCAGGACACAGGGGTGGGTTGAAAAACTGTTTTTT. Amino acid sequence: CASRTQGWVEKLFF.

This clone has a handful of counts. This chain uses TRBV19 with TRBJ1-5, with 11 bases fitting TRBD1. The CDR3 is 17 residues long. The ends lost 5 bases at V and 4 bases at J; junction bases unmatched: 10. The germline CDR1 and CDR2 sequences are LNHDA and SQIVND (reference sequence). CDR3 sequence reads: CASSLGQGGTLNQPQHF. The CDR3 DNA reads as TGTGCCAGTAGTCTGGGACAGGGGGGGACCCTTAATCAGCCCCAGCATTTT. The full variable domain, rest sourced from reference TRBV19 and TRBJ1-5, is DGGITQSPKYLFRKEGQNVTLSCEQNLNHDAMYWYRQDPGQGLRLIYYSQIVNDFQKGDIAEGYSVSREKKESFPLTVTSAQKNPTAFYLCASSLGQGGTLNQPQHFGDGTRLSIL.

The chain has TRBV11-3 and TRBJ2-2; a weak D match, TRBD1 (6 bases). CDR3 size: 15 residues. Looked up from germline, CDR1 is SGHNT and CDR2 is YENEEA. Trimming took 1 base from V and 1 from J, leaving 7 bases between them. CDR3 sequence: CASSLGGQNTGELFF. DNA for the CDR3: TGTGCCAGCAGCTTAGGGGGACAGAACACCGGGGAGCTGTTTTTT.

J is TRBJ2-1 and V is TRBV5-1; perhaps TRBD1 as D (6 bases). Germline CDR1 SGHRS, CDR2 YFSETQ. Deletions cut 4 bases from V and 0 bases from J, with 11 bases between. This CDR3 region has 15 residues. CDR3 sequence (DNA): TGCGCCAGCAGCCCTCAGGGGAGCTCCTACAATGAGCAGTTCTTC. As protein: CASSPQGSSYNEQFF.

The genes are TRBV6-1 and TRBJ2-5; no firm D call. The DNA matches TRBJ2-7 better at its end, which makes the J call doubtful. Germline CDR1 is MNHNS and CDR2 is SASEGT. The CDR3 is made up of 10 amino acids. CDR3 region: CASSDYEQYF. CDR3 bases: TGTGCCAGCAGTGACTACGAGCAGTACTTC.